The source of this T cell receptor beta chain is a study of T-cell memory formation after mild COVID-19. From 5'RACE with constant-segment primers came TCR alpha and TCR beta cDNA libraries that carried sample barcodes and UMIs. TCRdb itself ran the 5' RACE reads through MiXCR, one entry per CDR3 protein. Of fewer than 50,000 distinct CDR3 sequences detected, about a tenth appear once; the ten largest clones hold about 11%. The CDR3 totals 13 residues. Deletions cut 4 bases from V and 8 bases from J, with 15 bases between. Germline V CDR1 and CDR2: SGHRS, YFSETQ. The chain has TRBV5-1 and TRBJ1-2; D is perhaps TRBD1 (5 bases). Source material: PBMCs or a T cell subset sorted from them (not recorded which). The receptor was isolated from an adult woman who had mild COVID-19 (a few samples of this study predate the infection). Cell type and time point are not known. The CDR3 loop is CASSPDTGFGYTF. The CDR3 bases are TGCGCCAGCAGCCCCGATACAGGTTTCGGCTACACCTTC.